This T cell receptor (beta chain) comes out of a study of shared clonotypes between healthy human individuals. Per the original data handling: ImmunoSEQ only sent back junction sequences with no quality scores, so filtering was done differently. Produced via immunoSEQ multiplex PCR; TCRdb's table is partial and in-frame only. V, J and clone size derive from that table, while D and trimming were established from the DNA sequence. The table shows more than 2 million clones, with about 95% occurring only once. The V gene's germline CDR1 is SNHLY and CDR2 FYNNEI. The CDR3 contains 12 residues. Trimming took 5 bases from V and 9 from J; bases not matched to a gene: 3. Regarding this clone: What it recognizes is unknown.

General study points: Incompleteness in sorted-subset sequencing, despite large depth, was shown by rarefaction. All-four-donor shared clonotypes had higher generation probabilities than non-shared clonotypes did.

Naive CD8 cells, CD45RO-negative and positively selected for CCR7, excluded terminally differentiated effector memory CD45RA+ cells. All donors were healthy HIV-negative adults lacking recent acute infections or vaccinations. The chain recombines TRBV2 with TRBJ2-1; TRBD2 matches at 8 bases. The TCR comes from a man aged 18 to 29 in good health. The sequencing sample was made of naive CD8+ T cells sorted from blood. CDR3 region: CASSQSGGEQFF. CDR3 nucleotide sequence: TGTGCCAGCAGTCAGAGCGGGGGTGAGCAGTTCTTC. Full variable domain (missing parts from reference TRBV2 and TRBJ2-1): EPEVTQTPSHQVTQMGQEVILRCVPISNHLYFYWYRQILGQKVEFLVSFYNNEISEKSEIFDDQFSVERPDGSNFTLKIRSTKLEDSAMYFCASSQSGGEQFFGPGTRLTVL.